This T cell receptor (beta chain) came from a study of tumor-infiltrating lymphocytes in primary liver carcinoma. Trimming took 2 bases from V and 0 from J, leaving 10 bases between them. Germline CDR1 and CDR2: MDHEN and SYDVKM. CDR3 size: 16 residues. The researchers produced TCR beta cDNA from 450 to 600 ng total RNA with a constant-region primer. Sequencing libraries for TCR beta derived from three nested multiplex PCR rounds that used slightly modified ARM-PCR. A C-beta reverse primer and TRBV1-TRBV30 forward primers served in each of the first two PCR rounds, at roughly 10 cycles apiece. In TCRdb, the multiplex PCR reads were re-called with MiXCR into one record per CDR3 protein. This table has about 320,000 distinct CDR3 sequences, roughly three fifths appearing once. The researchers obtained blood RNA from unsorted whole blood and also extracted germline DNA.

The sequenced material came from peripheral blood. The receptor's source is a woman aged 25-40 years with primary liver carcinoma and hepatitis B virus infection. The genes are TRBV28 and TRBJ2-2; D gene uncertain. DNA of the CDR3: TGTGCCAGCAGTTTAAGTTGGGGTCCGAACACCGGGGAGCTGTTTTTT. Protein sequence: CASSLSWGPNTGELFF.